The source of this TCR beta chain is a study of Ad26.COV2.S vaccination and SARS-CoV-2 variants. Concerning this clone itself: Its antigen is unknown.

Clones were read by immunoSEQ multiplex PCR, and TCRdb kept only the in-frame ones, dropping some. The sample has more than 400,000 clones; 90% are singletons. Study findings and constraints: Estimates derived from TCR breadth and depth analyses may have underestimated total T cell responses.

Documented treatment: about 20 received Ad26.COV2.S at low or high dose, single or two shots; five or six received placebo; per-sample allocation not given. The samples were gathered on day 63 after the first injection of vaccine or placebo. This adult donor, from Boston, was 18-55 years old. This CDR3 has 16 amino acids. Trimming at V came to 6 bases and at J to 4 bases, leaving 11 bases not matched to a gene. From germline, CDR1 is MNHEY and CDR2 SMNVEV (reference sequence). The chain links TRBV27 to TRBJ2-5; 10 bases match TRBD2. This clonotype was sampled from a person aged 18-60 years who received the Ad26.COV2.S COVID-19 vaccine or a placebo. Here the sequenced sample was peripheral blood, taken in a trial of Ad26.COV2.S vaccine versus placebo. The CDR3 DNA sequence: TGTGCCAGCAGCCGATCATTTAGCGGGAGGCCAGAGACCCAGTACTTC. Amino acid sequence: CASSRSFSGRPETQYF.